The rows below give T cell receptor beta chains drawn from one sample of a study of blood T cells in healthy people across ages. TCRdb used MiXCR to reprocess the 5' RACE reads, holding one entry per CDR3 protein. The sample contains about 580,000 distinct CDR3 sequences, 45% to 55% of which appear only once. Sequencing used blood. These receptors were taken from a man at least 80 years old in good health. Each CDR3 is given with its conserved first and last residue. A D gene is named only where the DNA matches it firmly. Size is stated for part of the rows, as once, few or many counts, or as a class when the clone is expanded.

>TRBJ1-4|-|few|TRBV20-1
CSARDLGRSEKLFF
TGCAGTGCTAGAGATCTGGGAAGGAGTGAAAAACTGTTTTTT
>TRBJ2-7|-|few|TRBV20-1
CSARVDGSSYEQYF
TGCAGTGCTAGAGTTGACGGAAGCTCCTACGAGCAGTACTTC
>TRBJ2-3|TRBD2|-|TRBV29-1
CSAAGGTDTQYF
TGCAGCGCGGCGGGGGGCACAGATACGCAGTATTTT
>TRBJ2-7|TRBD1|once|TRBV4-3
CASSQIQGDEQYF
TGCGCCAGCAGCCAGATCCAGGGGGACGAGCAGTACTTC
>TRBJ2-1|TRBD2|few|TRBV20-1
CSAAKIAGSSYNEQFF
TGCAGTGCCGCGAAAATAGCGGGGAGCTCCTACAATGAGCAGTTCTTC
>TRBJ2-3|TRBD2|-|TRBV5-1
CASYMGTSPKVTDTLYF
TGCGCCAGCTATATGGGGACTAGCCCGAAGGTTACAGATACGCTGTATTTT
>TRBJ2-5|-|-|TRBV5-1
CASSLIRIQETQYF
TGCGCCAGCAGCTTGATCAGGATCCAAGAGACCCAGTACTTC
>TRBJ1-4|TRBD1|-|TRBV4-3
CASSHAGTGVTRGRTNEKLFF
TGCGCCAGCAGCCACGCCGGAACAGGGGTTACGCGTGGCCGGACTAATGAAAAACTGTTTTTT
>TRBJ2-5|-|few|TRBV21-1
CASSKRGGPQETQYF
TGTGCCAGCAGCAAAAGGGGGGGTCCTCAGGAGACCCAGTACTTC
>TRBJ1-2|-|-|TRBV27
CASSPNPAGNYGYTF
TGTGCCAGCAGTCCAAACCCAGCGGGTAACTATGGCTACACCTTC
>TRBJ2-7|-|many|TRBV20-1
CSGGVGKRYEQYF
TGCAGTGGGGGGGTCGGTAAAAGGTACGAGCAGTACTTC
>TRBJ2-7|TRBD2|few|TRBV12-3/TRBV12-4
CASSLRPAGAYEQYF
TGTGCCAGCAGTCTCCGCCCAGCGGGGGCCTACGAGCAGTACTTC
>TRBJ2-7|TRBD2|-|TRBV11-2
CASSPRTSGGAYEQYF
TGTGCCAGCAGCCCCCGGACTAGCGGGGGGGCCTACGAGCAGTACTTC
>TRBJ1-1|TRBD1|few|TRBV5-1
CASNPTGAANTEAFF
TGCGCCAGCAATCCCACAGGGGCCGCGAACACTGAAGCTTTCTTT
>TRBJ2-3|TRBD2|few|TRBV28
CASSHGTSGHIGTDTQYF
TGTGCCAGCAGTCACGGGACTAGCGGGCACATCGGCACAGATACGCAGTATTTT
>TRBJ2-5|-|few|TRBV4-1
CASSHGRGSAGTQYF
TGCGCCAGCAGCCACGGAAGGGGCAGCGCGGGGACCCAGTACTTC
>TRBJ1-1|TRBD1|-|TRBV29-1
CSVWDRTNTEAFF
TGCAGCGTATGGGACAGGACTAACACTGAAGCTTTCTTT
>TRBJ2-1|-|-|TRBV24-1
CATSDGTLGVRQFF
TGTGCCACCAGTGATGGCACTTTGGGTGTTCGGCAGTTCTTC
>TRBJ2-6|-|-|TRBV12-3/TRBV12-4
CASTSRRLGNGANVLTF
TGTGCCAGCACCTCACGGAGACTGGGTAATGGGGCCAACGTCCTGACTTTC
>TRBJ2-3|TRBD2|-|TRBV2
CASSETGGIDTQYF
TGTGCCAGCAGTGAAACCGGGGGGATAGATACGCAGTATTTT
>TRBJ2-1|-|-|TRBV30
CAWSPIPLLYNEQFF
TGTGCCTGGAGCCCAATCCCCCTACTTTACAATGAGCAGTTCTTC
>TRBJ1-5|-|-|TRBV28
CASDGGNQPQHF
TGTGCCTCGGATGGTGGGAATCAGCCCCAGCATTTT
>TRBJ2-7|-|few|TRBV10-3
CAISIRQDYEQYF
TGTGCCATCAGTATCAGACAGGATTACGAGCAGTACTTC
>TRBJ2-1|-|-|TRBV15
CATSKLDAYNEQFF
TGTGCCACCAGCAAACTAGACGCATACAATGAGCAGTTCTTC
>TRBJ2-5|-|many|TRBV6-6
CASSYSRDSETQYF
TGTGCCAGCAGTTACTCCCGGGACTCAGAGACCCAGTACTTC
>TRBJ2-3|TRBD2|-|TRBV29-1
CSVPRLAGGPSTDTQYF
TGCAGCGTGCCTCGCCTAGCGGGAGGGCCTAGCACAGATACGCAGTATTTT
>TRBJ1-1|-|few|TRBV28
CASSSPGGEAKAFF
TGTGCCAGCAGTTCCCCCGGGGGCGAGGCGAAAGCTTTCTTT
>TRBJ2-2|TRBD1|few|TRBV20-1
CSARTGAASTGELFF
TGCAGTGCTAGAACAGGGGCGGCGAGTACCGGGGAGCTGTTTTTT
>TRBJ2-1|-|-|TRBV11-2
CASSQRGGVNEQFF
TGTGCCAGCAGCCAACGTGGCGGGGTCAATGAGCAGTTCTTC
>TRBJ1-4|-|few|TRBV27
CASRAYGQGSNEKLFF
TGTGCCAGCAGAGCTTACGGGCAGGGTTCTAATGAAAAACTGTTTTTT
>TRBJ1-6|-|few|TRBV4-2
CASSQEPLSSYNSPLHF
TGTGCCAGCAGCCAAGAGCCACTGAGCTCCTATAATTCACCCCTCCACTTT
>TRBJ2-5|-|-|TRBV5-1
CASSGLGNQETQYF
TGCGCCAGCAGCGGGCTAGGGAACCAAGAGACCCAGTACTTC
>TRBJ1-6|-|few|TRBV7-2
CASSSGAIPSSPLHF
TGTGCCAGCTCCTCGGGGGCAATACCAAGTTCACCCCTCCACTTT
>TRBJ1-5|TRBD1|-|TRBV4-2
CASSQDERTGFQPQHF
TGTGCCAGCAGCCAAGATGAGAGGACAGGGTTTCAGCCCCAGCATTTT
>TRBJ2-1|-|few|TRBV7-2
CASSLLGRSREQFF
TGTGCCAGCAGCCTCCTGGGCCGTTCACGTGAGCAGTTCTTC
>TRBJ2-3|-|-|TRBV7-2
CASSQGGLSTDTQYF
TGTGCCAGCAGTCAAGGCGGATTAAGCACAGATACGCAGTATTTT
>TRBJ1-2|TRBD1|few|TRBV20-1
CSARKGAGGYTF
TGCAGTGCTAGGAAGGGGGCTGGTGGCTACACCTTC
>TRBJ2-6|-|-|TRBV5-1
CASSLRAGSSGANVLTF
TGCGCCAGCAGCTTGAGGGCGGGATCCTCTGGGGCCAACGTCCTGACTTTC
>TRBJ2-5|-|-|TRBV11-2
CASSHVRWEVWETQYF
TGTGCCAGCAGCCACGTTCGGTGGGAGGTTTGGGAGACCCAGTACTTC